The 19 T cell receptor beta chains below all came from one sample that was sequenced in a study of shared clonotypes between healthy human individuals. Naive CD8 cells, CD45RO-negative and positively selected for CCR7, excluded terminally differentiated effector memory CD45RA+ cells. Here immunoSEQ multiplex PCR was the method, and the copy in TCRdb shows in-frame clones only, minus some. The sample records about 2,200,000 clones, about 92% being singletons. The sample taken for sequencing was naive CD8+ T cells from PBMCs. Receptors were obtained from a man aged 18 to 35 in good health. Some clones in this sample may be carry-over from other donors' samples.

The chain is built from TRBV2 and TRBJ2-1, with a weak D call TRBD1 (6 bases). The CDR3 length is 16 residues. Trimming took 7 bases from V and 12 from J, leaving 28 bases between them. CDR1 is SNHLY and CDR2 is FYNNEI in the germline V gene. CDR3: CASIHGTLPHLIRQFF. The CDR3 DNA reads as TGTGCCAGCATCCACGGGACACTACCCCATTTGATTCGGCAGTTCTTC.

This sequence joins TRBV7-9 and TRBJ2-5, with a tentative D call TRBD1 (6 bases). CDR3 length: 15 amino acids. CDR1 and CDR2 (germline): SEHNR, FQNEAQ (reference sequence). Trimming stripped 5 bases from V and 4 bases from J, with 17 bases between. Here the CDR3 reads CASSTPDSPGETQYF. The CDR3 DNA is TGTGCCAGCAGCACCCCGGACAGCCCAGGAGAGACCCAGTACTTC.

The rearrangement links TRBV25-1 to TRBJ2-1; tentative D call: TRBD1 (6 bases). Trimming cost V 1 base and J 3 bases, with 10 bases left between them. The CDR3 has 15 amino acids. Germline V gene data show CDR1 as MGHDK and CDR2 as SYGVNS. The CDR3 region is CASSESGAVYNEQFF. Written as DNA, the CDR3 is TGTGCCAGCAGTGAATCAGGGGCCGTCTACAATGAGCAGTTCTTC. Full variable domain (rest looked up from reference TRBV25-1 and TRBJ2-1): EADIYQTPRYLVIGTGKKITLECSQTMGHDKMYWYQQDPGMELHLIHYSYGVNSTEKGDLSSESTVSRIRTEHFPLTLESARPSHTSQYLCASSESGAVYNEQFFGPGTRLTVL.

The chain links TRBV4-3 to TRBJ2-4; D is ambiguous. CDR1 and CDR2 (germline): LGHNA, YSLEER. Trimming stripped 0 bases from V and 5 bases from J, with 8 bases between. This CDR3 contains 14 residues. The CDR3 loop reads CASSQDSRENIQYF. Here the CDR3 DNA reads TGCGCCAGCAGCCAAGATTCGAGAGAAAACATTCAGTACTTC.

The CDR3 loop reads CASSSLSARGREQYF. Here the CDR3 DNA reads TGTGCCAGCAGCTCCTTATCGGCGAGGGGGCGAGAGCAGTACTTC. V gene TRBV13 combines with J gene TRBJ2-7, with 7 bases that match TRBD1. The length of the CDR3 is 15 residues. With V trimmed by 4 bases and J by 7 bases, 13 bases remained unmatched. Germline CDR1 reads PRHDT; CDR2 reads FYEKMQ (reference sequence). Full variable domain (rest looked up from reference TRBV13 and TRBJ2-7): AAGVIQSPRHLIKEKRETATLKCYPIPRHDTVYWYQQGPGQDPQFLISFYEKMQSDKGSIPDRFSAQQFSDYHSELNMSSLELGDSALYFCASSSLSARGREQYFGPGTRLTVT.

In regard to this clone: The sample has other DNA sequences that encode this CDR3 too. This rearrangement joins TRBV5-1 to TRBJ2-7; 8 nucleotides match TRBD2. The CDR3 runs 15 residues. V shed 0 bases, J shed 2 bases, and the junction held 4 bases outside the gene matches. The germline V gene has CDR1 SGHRS and CDR2 YFSETQ. As DNA, the CDR3 is TGCGCCAGCAGCTTGGCTAGCGGGCGAGCCTACGAGCAGTACTTC. This translates into CASSLASGRAYEQYF.

The chain couples TRBV7-6 to TRBJ2-2, with TRBD2 matching 9 bases. CDR3 size: 17 residues. Unmatched junction bases numbered 8, after V lost 4 bases and J lost 2 bases. Germline loops: CDR1 SGHVS, CDR2 FNYEAQ. The CDR3 is CASSYVRTSANTGELFF. The CDR3 DNA reads as TGTGCCAGCAGCTACGTACGGACTAGCGCTAACACCGGGGAGCTGTTTTTT.

This clone appeared once. The V gene is TRBV10-2, the J gene TRBJ2-2; TRBD1 is a possible D gene (6 bases). V lost 4 bases, J lost 13 bases, and 13 bases lay in between. The CDR3 loop spans 12 amino acids. Germline CDR1 and CDR2: WSHSY and SAAADI. The CDR3 DNA is TGCGCCAGCAGTGGGGGGCTCGGGTGGCTGTTTTTT. This gives the protein CASSGGLGWLFF.

This chain joins TRBV5-1 and TRBJ1-3, with D uncertain. V was cut by 0 bases and J by 0 bases, with 10 bases left in between. The CDR3 is 16 residues long. CDR1 SGHRS and CDR2 YFSETQ come from the germline V gene. The CDR3 region is CASSLGPSDSGNTIYF. Written as DNA, the CDR3 is TGCGCCAGCAGCTTGGGCCCCTCAGACTCTGGAAACACCATATATTTT.

The V and J genes are TRBV28 and TRBJ2-5, with D possibly matching TRBD1 (6 bases). This CDR3 spans 16 amino acids. V shed 3 bases and J shed 3 bases, with 17 bases lying between them. Germline CDR1 is MDHEN and CDR2 is SYDVKM. The CDR3 region is CASSFLDSFLKETQYF. CDR3 nucleotide sequence: TGTGCCAGCAGTTTCCTGGACAGCTTCCTCAAAGAGACCCAGTACTTC.

V and J are TRBV9 and TRBJ1-1; D is possibly TRBD1 (6 bases). CDR3 length: 14 residues. The V gene lost 6 bases and the J gene lost 4 bases, with 16 bases spanning the gap. Germline loops: CDR1 SGDLS, CDR2 YYNGEE. CDR3 in DNA: TGTGCCAGCACGACAGGCGCCTCCAGCACTGAAGCTTTCTTT. Its translation is CASTTGASSTEAFF.

The chain combines TRBV25-1 with TRBJ2-3; 9 bases align to TRBD2. V was pared by 3 bases and J by 5 bases, with 3 bases of the junction left unmatched. Germline assignment: CDR1 MGHDK and CDR2 SYGVNS. The CDR3 is 14 residues long. CDR3 loop: CASSEREGGDTQYF. CDR3 sequence (DNA): TGTGCCAGCAGTGAGCGGGAGGGCGGAGATACGCAGTATTTT.

This clone was counted a few times. The rearrangement joins TRBV11-1 to TRBJ1-2, with 7 bases matching TRBD1. The CDR3 runs 14 residues. The V gene end was trimmed by 3 bases and the J gene end by 5 bases; junction bases not matched to a gene: 6. Germline V lookup: CDR1 SGHAT, CDR2 FQDESV (reference sequence). The CDR3 DNA reads as TGTGCCAGCAGCTTGGGACAGACGATATATGGCTACACCTTC. It yields the protein CASSLGQTIYGYTF.

In the case of this clone: This same CDR3 is encoded by further DNA sequences in the sample. J is TRBJ1-1 and V is TRBV9; 9 bases align to TRBD1. CDR3 length: 14 residues. With V trimmed by 0 bases and J by 5 bases, 2 bases remained unmatched. Germline V CDR1 and CDR2: SGDLS, YYNGEE. For the CDR3, the DNA is TGTGCCAGCAGCGTAGAGACAGGGGGGACTGAAGCTTTCTTT. Protein: CASSVETGGTEAFF.

The rearrangement joins TRBV7-9 to TRBJ2-7; D unclear. CDR1 and CDR2 from the germline V gene are SEHNR and FQNEAQ (reference sequence). Trimming stripped 6 bases from V and 4 bases from J, with 13 bases between. The CDR3 spans 13 residues. The DNA for the CDR3 is TGTGCCAGCAGTTCAGTCATAGGGTACGAGCAGTACTTC. This codes for CASSSVIGYEQYF.

The gene calls are TRBV9 and TRBJ1-1; D not resolved. This CDR3 has 14 amino acids. Between the trimmed V and J ends, which lost 2 bases and 1 base, there was a span of 9 bases. Germline V CDR1 and CDR2: SGDLS, YYNGEE. Here the CDR3 DNA reads TGTGCCAGCAGCGTGGCAGCCGCGAACACTGAAGCTTTCTTT. Its protein product is CASSVAAANTEAFF.

J is TRBJ1-3 and V is TRBV7-9, with a weak D call TRBD1 (6 bases). With 2 bases removed from V and 5 bases from J, the gap between germline ends came to 13 bases. Germline V lookup: CDR1 SEHNR, CDR2 FQNEAQ (reference sequence). CDR3 size: 15 residues. The CDR3 DNA reads as TGTGCCAGCAGCTTAAAACAGGGAGATCGAAACACCATATATTTT. Translation gives CASSLKQGDRNTIYF.

The genes are TRBV29-1 and TRBJ1-1; 7 bases are shared with TRBD1. The ends lost 8 bases at V and 4 bases at J; junction bases unmatched: 10. Germline assignment: CDR1 SQVTM and CDR2 ANQGSEA. The CDR3 consists of 13 residues. The CDR3: CSTSGQTITEAFF. The CDR3 DNA is TGCAGCACCTCGGGACAGACTATCACTGAAGCTTTCTTT.

The chain couples TRBV4-1 to TRBJ1-5; 8 positions match TRBD1. From germline, CDR1 is MGHRA and CDR2 YSYEKL. Trimming took 3 bases from V and 0 from J; bases not matched to a gene: 4. The CDR3 runs to 16 residues. The DNA of the CDR3 is TGCGCCAGCAGCCACACAGGGGGATATAGCAATCAGCCCCAGCATTTT. This gives the protein CASSHTGGYSNQPQHF.